The source of this TCR beta chain is a study of T cells in Graves' hyperthyroidism and ophthalmopathy. The V gene end was trimmed by 0 bases and the J gene end by 1 base; junction bases not matched to a gene: 3. Per germline, CDR1 MNHEY and CDR2 SVGAGI. The CDR3 consists of 17 residues. For this clonotype: Its antigen remains unidentified.

Amplification targeted TCR beta CDR3 regions from RNA transcripts. HTBI primers were the set used in a first-round RT-PCR of the TCR CDR3. TCRdb recomputed calls from the multiplex PCR reads with MiXCR, one row per CDR3 protein. Here the sample spans around 610,000 distinct CDR3 sequences, under 15% being singletons. Overall study results and limits: Most thyroid clonotypes expanded above 0.001 appeared in blood too.

In the ophthalmopathy cohort, Clinical Activity Score was at least 3, NOSPECS grade at least 4, and duration under 3 months. Exclusion followed for patients with uncontrolled infection, other autoimmune disease, pregnancy or lactation. Sequenced input: blood. The chain is built from TRBV6-5 and TRBJ2-7; 13 bases match TRBD2. This clonotype was obtained from a woman aged 40 to 49 with Graves' ophthalmopathy. Written as DNA, the CDR3 is TGTGCCAGCAGTTACTCGAAGACTAGCGGGAGGTCCTACGAGCAGTACTTC. It is translated as CASSYSKTSGRSYEQYF.